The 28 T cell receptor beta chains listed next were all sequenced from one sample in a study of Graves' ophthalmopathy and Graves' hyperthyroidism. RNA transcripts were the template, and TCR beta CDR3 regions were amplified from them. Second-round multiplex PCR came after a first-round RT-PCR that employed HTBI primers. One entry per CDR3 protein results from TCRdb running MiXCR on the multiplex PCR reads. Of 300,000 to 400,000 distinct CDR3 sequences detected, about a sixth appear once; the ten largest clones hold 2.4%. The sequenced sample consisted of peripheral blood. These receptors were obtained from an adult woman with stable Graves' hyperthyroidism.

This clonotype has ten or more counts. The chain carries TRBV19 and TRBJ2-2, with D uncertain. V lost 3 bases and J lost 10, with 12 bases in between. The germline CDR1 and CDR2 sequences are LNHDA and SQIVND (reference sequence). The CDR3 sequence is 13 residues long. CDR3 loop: CASSIGRYQELFF. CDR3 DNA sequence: TGTGCCAGTAGTATTGGAAGGTACCAGGAGCTGTTTTTT.

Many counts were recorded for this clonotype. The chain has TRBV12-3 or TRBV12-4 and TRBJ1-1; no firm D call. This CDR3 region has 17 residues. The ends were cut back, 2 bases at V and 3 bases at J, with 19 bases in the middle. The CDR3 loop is CASSLTHVWGGDTEAFF. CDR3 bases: TGTGCCAGCAGTTTAACCCACGTTTGGGGTGGAGACACTGAAGCTTTCTTT.

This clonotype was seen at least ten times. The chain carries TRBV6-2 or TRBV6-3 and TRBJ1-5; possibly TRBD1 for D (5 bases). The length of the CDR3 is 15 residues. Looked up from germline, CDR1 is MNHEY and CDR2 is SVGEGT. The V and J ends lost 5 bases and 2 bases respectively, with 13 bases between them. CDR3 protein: CASSPGSRRNQPQHF. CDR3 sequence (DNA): TGTGCCAGCAGTCCAGGGTCGCGGCGCAATCAGCCCCAGCATTTT.

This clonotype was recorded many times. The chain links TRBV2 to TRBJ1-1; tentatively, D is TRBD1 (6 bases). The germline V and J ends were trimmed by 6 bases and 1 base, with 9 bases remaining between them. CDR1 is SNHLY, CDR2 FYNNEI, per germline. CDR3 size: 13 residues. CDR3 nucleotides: TGTGCCAGCAGCGACAGGTCGAACACTGAAGCTTTCTTT. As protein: CASSDRSNTEAFF.

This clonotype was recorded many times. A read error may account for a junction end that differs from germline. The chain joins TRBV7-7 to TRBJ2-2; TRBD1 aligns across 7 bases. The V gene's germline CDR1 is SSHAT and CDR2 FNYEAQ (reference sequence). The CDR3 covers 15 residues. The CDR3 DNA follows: TGTGCTAGCAGGAGCGACAGGGTGGGCACCGGGGAGCTGTTTTTT. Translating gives CASRSDRVGTGELFF.

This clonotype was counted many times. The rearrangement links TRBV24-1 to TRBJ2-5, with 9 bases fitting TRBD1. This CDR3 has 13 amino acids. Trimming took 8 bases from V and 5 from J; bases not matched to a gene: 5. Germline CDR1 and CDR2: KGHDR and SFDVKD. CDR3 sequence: CATTGDREETQYF. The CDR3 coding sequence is TGTGCCACCACTGGGGACAGGGAGGAGACCCAGTACTTC.

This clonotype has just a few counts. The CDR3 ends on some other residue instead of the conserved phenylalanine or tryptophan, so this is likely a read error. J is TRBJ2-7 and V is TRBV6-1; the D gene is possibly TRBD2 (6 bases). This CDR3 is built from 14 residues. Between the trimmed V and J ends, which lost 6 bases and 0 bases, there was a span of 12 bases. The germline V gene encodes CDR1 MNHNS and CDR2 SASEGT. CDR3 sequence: CASSRGADSYEQYI. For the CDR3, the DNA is TGTGCCAGCAGCCGCGGGGCGGACTCCTACGAGCAGTACATC.

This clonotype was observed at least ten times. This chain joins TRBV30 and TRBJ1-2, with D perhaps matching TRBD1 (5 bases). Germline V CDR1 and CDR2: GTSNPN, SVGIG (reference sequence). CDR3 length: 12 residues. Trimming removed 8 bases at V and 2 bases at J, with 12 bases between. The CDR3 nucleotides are TGTGCCGAGTCCAGGGAGAACTATGGCTACACCTTC. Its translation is CAESRENYGYTF.

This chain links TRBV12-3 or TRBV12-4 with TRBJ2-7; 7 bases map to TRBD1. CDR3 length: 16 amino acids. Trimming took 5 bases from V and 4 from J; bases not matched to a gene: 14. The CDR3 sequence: CASSLYPDRAGYEQYF. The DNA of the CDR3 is TGTGCCAGCAGTCTATACCCTGACAGGGCCGGTTACGAGCAGTACTTC.

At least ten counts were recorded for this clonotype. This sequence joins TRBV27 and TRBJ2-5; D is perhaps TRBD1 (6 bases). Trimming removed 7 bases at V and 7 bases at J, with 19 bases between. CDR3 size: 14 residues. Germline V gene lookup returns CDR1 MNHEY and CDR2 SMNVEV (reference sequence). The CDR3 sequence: CASNPQGNWGTQYF. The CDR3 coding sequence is TGTGCCAGCAACCCACAGGGTAATTGGGGGACCCAGTACTTC.

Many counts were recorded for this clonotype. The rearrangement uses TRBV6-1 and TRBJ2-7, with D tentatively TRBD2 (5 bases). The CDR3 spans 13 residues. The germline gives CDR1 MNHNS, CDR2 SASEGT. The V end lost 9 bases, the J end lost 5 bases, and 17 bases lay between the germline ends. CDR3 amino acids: CASYTSEEDEQYF. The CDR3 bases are TGTGCCAGTTACACTTCGGAGGAAGACGAGCAGTACTTC.

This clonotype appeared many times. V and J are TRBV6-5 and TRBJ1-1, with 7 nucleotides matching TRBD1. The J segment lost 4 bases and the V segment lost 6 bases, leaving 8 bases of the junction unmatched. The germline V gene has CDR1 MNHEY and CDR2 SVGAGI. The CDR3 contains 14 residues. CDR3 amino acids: CASRMGQFATEAFF. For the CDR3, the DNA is TGTGCCAGCAGAATGGGACAGTTTGCCACTGAAGCTTTCTTT.

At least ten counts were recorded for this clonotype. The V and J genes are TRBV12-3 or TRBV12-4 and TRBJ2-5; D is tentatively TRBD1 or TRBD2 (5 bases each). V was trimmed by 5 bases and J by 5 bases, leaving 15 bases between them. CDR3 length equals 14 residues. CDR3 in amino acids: CASSAEWGLETQYF. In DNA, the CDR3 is TGTGCCAGCAGTGCCGAGTGGGGGTTGGAGACCCAGTACTTC.

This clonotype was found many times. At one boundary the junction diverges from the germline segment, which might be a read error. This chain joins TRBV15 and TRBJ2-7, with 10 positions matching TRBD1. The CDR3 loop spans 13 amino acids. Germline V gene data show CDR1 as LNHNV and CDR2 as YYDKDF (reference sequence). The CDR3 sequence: CATSPRQGARPAF. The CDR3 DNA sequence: TGTGCCACCAGCCCGCGACAGGGGGCCCGCCCTGCCTTC.

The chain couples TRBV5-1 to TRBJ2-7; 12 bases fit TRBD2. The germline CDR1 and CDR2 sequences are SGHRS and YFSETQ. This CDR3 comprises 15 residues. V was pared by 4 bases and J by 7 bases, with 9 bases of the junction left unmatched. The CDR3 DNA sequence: TGCGCCAGCAGCCCTAGGACTAGCGGGACCCAAGAGCAGTACTTC. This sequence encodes CASSPRTSGTQEQYF.

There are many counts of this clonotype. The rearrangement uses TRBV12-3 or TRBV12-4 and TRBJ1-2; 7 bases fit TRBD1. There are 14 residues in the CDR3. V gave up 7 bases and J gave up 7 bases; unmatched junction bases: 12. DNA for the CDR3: TGTGCCAGCACCTGGGGAGGGGGCGAGTTTGGCTACACCTTC. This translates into CASTWGGGEFGYTF.

CDR3 nucleotides: TGTGCCAGCAGTTCACAGACAGGGCGCAATGGCTACACCTTC. This translates into CASSSQTGRNGYTF. This chain uses TRBV27 with TRBJ1-2, with TRBD1 matching 7 bases. CDR3 size: 14 residues. V shed 4 bases and J 6 bases; nucleotides not matched to a gene: 8. Germline lookup yields CDR1 MNHEY and CDR2 SMNVEV (reference sequence).

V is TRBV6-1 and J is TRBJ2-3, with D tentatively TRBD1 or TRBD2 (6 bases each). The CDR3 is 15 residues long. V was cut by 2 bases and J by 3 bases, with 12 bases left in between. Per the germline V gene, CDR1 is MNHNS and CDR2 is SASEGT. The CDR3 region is CASSEWGARTDTQYF. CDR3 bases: TGTGCCAGCAGTGAATGGGGGGCGAGGACAGATACGCAGTATTTT.

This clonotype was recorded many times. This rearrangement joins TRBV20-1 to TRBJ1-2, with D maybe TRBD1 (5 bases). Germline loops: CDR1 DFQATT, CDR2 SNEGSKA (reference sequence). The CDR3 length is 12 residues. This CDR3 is CRPPGTVYGYTF. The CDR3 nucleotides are TGCAGGCCCCCCGGGACGGTCTATGGCTACACCTTC.

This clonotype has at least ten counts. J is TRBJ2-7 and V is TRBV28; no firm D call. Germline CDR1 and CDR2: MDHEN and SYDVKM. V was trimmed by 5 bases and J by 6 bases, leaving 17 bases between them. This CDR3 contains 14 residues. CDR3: CASSPRFSVGEQYF. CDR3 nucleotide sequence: TGTGCCAGCAGTCCGCGGTTTTCCGTTGGCGAGCAGTACTTC.

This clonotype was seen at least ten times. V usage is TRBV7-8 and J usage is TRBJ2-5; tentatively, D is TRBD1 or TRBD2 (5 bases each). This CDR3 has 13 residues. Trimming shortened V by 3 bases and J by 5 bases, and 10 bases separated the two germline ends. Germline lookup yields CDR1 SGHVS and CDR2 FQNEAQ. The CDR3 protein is CASSLGTLETQYF. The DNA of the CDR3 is TGTGCCAGCAGCTTGGGGACGTTGGAGACCCAGTACTTC. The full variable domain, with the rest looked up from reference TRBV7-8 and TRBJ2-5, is GAGVSQSPRYKVAKRGQDVALRCDPISGHVSLFWYQQALGQGPEFLTYFQNEAQLDKSGLPSDRFFAERPEGSVSTLKIQRTQQEDSAVYLCASSLGTLETQYFGPGTRLLVL.

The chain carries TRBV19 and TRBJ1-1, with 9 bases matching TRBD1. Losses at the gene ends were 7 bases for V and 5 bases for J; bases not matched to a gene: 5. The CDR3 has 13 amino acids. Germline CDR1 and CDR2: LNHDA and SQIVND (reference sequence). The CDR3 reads CASIAGQGTEAFF. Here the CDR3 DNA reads TGTGCCAGTATCGCGGGACAGGGAACTGAAGCTTTCTTT.

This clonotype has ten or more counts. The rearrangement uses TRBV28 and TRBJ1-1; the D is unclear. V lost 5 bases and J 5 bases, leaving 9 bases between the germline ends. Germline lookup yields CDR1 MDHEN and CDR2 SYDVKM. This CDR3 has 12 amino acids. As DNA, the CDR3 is TGTGCCAGCAGTATTCGACGGACTGAAGCTTTCTTT. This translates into CASSIRRTEAFF.

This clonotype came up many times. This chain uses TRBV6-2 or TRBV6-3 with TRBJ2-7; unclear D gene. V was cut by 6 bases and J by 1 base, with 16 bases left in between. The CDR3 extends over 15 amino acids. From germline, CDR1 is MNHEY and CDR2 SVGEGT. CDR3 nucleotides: TGTGCCAGCAGACCAACCTACACTGGATCCTACGAGCAGTACTTC. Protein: CASRPTYTGSYEQYF.

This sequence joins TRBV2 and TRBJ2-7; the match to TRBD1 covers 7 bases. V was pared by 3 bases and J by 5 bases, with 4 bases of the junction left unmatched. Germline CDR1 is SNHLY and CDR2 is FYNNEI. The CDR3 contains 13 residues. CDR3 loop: CASSDLRGHEQYF. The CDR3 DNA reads TGTGCCAGCAGTGATTTAAGGGGGCACGAGCAGTACTTC.

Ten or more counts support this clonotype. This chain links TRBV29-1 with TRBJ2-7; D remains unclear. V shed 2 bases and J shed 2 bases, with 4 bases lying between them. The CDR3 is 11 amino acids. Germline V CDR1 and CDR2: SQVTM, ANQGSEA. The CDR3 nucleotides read TGCAGCGTTGAAAACGCCTACGAGCAGTACTTC. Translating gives CSVENAYEQYF.

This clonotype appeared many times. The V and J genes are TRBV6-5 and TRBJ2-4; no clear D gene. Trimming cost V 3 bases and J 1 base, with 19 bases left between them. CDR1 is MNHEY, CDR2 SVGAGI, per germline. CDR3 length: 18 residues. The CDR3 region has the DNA TGTGCCAGCAGTTATAGGCCGCCTAGTACGCGCGCCAAAAACATTCAGTACTTC. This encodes CASSYRPPSTRAKNIQYF.

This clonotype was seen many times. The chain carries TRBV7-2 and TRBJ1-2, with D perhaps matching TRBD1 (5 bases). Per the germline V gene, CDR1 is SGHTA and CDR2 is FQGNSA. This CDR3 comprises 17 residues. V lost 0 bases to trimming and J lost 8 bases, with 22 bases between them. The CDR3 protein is CASSLARSRTPTTGYTF. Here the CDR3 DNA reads TGTGCCAGCAGCTTAGCCCGGTCCCGGACACCCACGACGGGCTACACCTTC.